A selection of T cell receptor beta chains follows, all from one sample in a study of T cell responses to AZD1222 COVID-19 vaccine. Repertoires were generated with immunoSEQ multiplex PCR, while TCRdb's copy carries only in-frame clones and drops some. The data show roughly 140,000 clones, more than 70% seen once. This specimen was peripheral blood, taken on day 0 of AZD1222 vaccination. Receptors originate from an adult in good health. The CDR3 runs from the conserved cysteine through the conserved F or W. The D gene is left open where the match is weak. Clone size is stated in some rows and not others, as once, few, many or a class when expanded.

v_call,clone_size,j_call,d_call,cdr3_nt,cdr3_aa
TRBV7-2,once,TRBJ2-7,TRBD1,TGTGCCAGCAGCCCTAGGGACAGGGGGGCCGCCTACGAGCAGTACTTC,CASSPRDRGAAYEQYF
TRBV2,.,TRBJ1-2,TRBD1,TGTGCCAGCACGGGACAGGGAAACGGTGGCTACACCTTC,CASTGQGNGGYTF
TRBV7-2,.,TRBJ2-7,.,TGTGCCAGCAGCTTAGGGGGCGGGACCTACGAGCAGTACTTC,CASSLGGGTYEQYF
TRBV6-5,.,TRBJ1-4,.,TGTGCCAGCAGGCCGAGGGGTTTCGGTGAAAAACTGTTTTTT,CASRPRGFGEKLFF
TRBV30,.,TRBJ2-7,.,TGTGCCTGCCCCTTCACAGGGCAAGAGTACGAGCAGTACTTC,CACPFTGQEYEQYF
TRBV28,.,TRBJ2-2,.,TGTGCCAGCAGTTTAGGATTGCGGGCCGGGGAGCTGTTTTTT,CASSLGLRAGELFF
TRBV19,once,TRBJ1-2,.,TGTGCCAGTAGTATTTCCTTCCCCTATGGCTACACCTTC,CASSISFPYGYTF
TRBV5-6,.,TRBJ2-2,TRBD2,TGTGCCAGCAGCTTGGATCTAGCGGTCCTCACCGGGGAGCTGTTTTTT,CASSLDLAVLTGELFF
TRBV11-2,once,TRBJ2-7,.,TGTGCCAGCAGCTTCTCGACAGTAACCTACGAGCAGTACTTC,CASSFSTVTYEQYF
TRBV5-1,.,TRBJ1-1,.,TGCGCCAGCAGCTTCAACAGTCCGCGGAACACTGAAGCTTTCTTT,CASSFNSPRNTEAFF
TRBV18,.,TRBJ1-2,TRBD1,TGTGCCAGCTCACCGGGACAGACGACGGGCTACACCTTC,CASSPGQTTGYTF
TRBV9,.,TRBJ2-3,.,TGTGCCAGCAGCGTACGAGGTCTCACAGATACGCAGTATTTT,CASSVRGLTDTQYF
TRBV7-9,once,TRBJ2-3,TRBD1,TGTGCCAGCAGGACAGGGGATACGCAGTATTTT,CASRTGDTQYF
TRBV21-1,.,TRBJ1-6,.,TGTGCCAGCAGCAAATCCTACTCACCCCTCCACTTT,CASSKSYSPLHF
TRBV3-1/TRBV3-2,.,TRBJ1-3,TRBD1,TGTGCCAGCAGCTTCAACGCCGGGACAGGTCCTTCAGGAAACACCATATATTTT,CASSFNAGTGPSGNTIYF
TRBV5-5,.,TRBJ2-4,TRBD2,TGTGCCAGCAGCTTTAGACTAGCTTGGGCCAAAAACATTCAGTACTTC,CASSFRLAWAKNIQYF
TRBV29-1,.,TRBJ2-3,TRBD1,TGCAGCGTTGATAAGACAGGGGCCAGCACAGATACGCAGTATTTT,CSVDKTGASTDTQYF
TRBV18,.,TRBJ1-2,.,TGTGCCAGCTCACCGACGCAGGAGCTCCATGGCTACACCTTC,CASSPTQELHGYTF
TRBV7-2,.,TRBJ2-4,.,TGTGCCAGCAGCCCCTTTCGAACAGGGAAAAACATTCAGTACTTC,CASSPFRTGKNIQYF
TRBV7-3,.,TRBJ2-2,.,TGTGCCAGCAGCTTAACGTTAGGGAACACCGGGGAGCTGTTTTTT,CASSLTLGNTGELFF
TRBV10-3,.,TRBJ1-1,.,TGTGCCACCTCGGGGGGGAACACTGAAGCTTTCTTT,CATSGGNTEAFF
TRBV14,.,TRBJ1-2,.,TGTGCCAGCAGCCGGAATACGGCCCGAGTGGGCTACACCTTC,CASSRNTARVGYTF
TRBV19,.,TRBJ1-1,.,TGTGCCAGTAGTATTCAACGGAACACTGAAGCTTTCTTT,CASSIQRNTEAFF
TRBV18,.,TRBJ1-3,.,TGTGCCAGCTCAACCTCTAAGGTGAACACCATATATTTT,CASSTSKVNTIYF
TRBV28,.,TRBJ2-1,TRBD2,TGTGCCAGCAGTAAACTAGCGGGTTTAGGCAATGAGCAGTTCTTC,CASSKLAGLGNEQFF
TRBV7-2,.,TRBJ2-1,.,TGTGCCAGCAGCTCGGGCTCGGGCGATGAGCAGTTCTTC,CASSSGSGDEQFF
TRBV29-1,.,TRBJ2-5,TRBD2,TGCAGCGTGGCCGGGGGGGCTAGCGGGTTAGAGACCCAGTACTTC,CSVAGGASGLETQYF
TRBV5-1,.,TRBJ2-1,.,TGCGCCAGCAGCTTAGGGGTAGCGGCCAGCTCCTACAATGAGCAGTTCTTC,CASSLGVAASSYNEQFF
TRBV7-2,.,TRBJ2-2,TRBD2,TGTGCCAGCAGTCAGACTAGCGGGGGGAACACCGGGGAGCTGTTTTTT,CASSQTSGGNTGELFF
TRBV5-6,.,TRBJ2-6,.,TGTGCCAGCAGCCTCCGTAGGGGCTCCATCCTTTCTGGGGCCAACGTCCTGACTTTC,CASSLRRGSILSGANVLTF
TRBV6-6,.,TRBJ2-7,TRBD2,TGTGCCAGCACCGGGACTAGCGGGGTCGAGCAGTACTTC,CASTGTSGVEQYF
TRBV18,.,TRBJ2-5,TRBD2,TGTGCCAGCTCACGTAGCGGGGGAGTTCAAGAGACCCAGTACTTC,CASSRSGGVQETQYF
TRBV5-1,.,TRBJ2-7,TRBD1,TGCGCCAGCAGCGAACAGGGGTTGGTCCACGAGCAGTACTTC,CASSEQGLVHEQYF
TRBV24-1,.,TRBJ1-2,TRBD1,TGTGCCACCAGCGACCGGACAGGGTCTACCTATGGCTACACCTTC,CATSDRTGSTYGYTF
TRBV30,.,TRBJ1-3,TRBD1,TGTGCCTGGAGCGGAACCCCTGGGACAGTAAACCCCAGGCGCTCTGGAAACACCATATATTTT,CAWSGTPGTVNPRRSGNTIYF
TRBV28,.,TRBJ1-2,.,TGTGCCAGCAGCTCCCCCGGGGGCGGTTTATATGGCTACACCTTC,CASSSPGGGLYGYTF